These T cell receptor beta chains were read from a single sample in a study of blood T cell repertoires in COVID-19. Generated by immunoSEQ multiplex PCR, the TCRdb table keeps only in-frame clones and is missing some. The sample contains around 290,000 clones, 75% to 90% of which appear only once. Sequencing was performed on PBMCs or T cells enriched from blood (not recorded which). All receptors come from a woman in her thirties or forties who had recovered from COVID-19. Both conserved end residues are part of each CDR3. Each record gives: V gene, D gene, J gene, clone size, CDR3 DNA, CDR3 protein. A D gene is named only where the DNA matches it firmly. Where a row states a size, it is once, few, many or the class of an expanded clone; other rows omit it.

>TRBV5-1|TRBD1|TRBJ1-1|-
TGCGCCAGCAGCAAAGACCCCCGGACAGGGATGAACACTGAAGCTTTCTTT
CASSKDPRTGMNTEAFF
>TRBV11-2|TRBD1|TRBJ1-2|-
TGTGCCAGCAGCATCGCCCTTAGACAGGGGGCTAACTATGGCTACACCTTC
CASSIALRQGANYGYTF
>TRBV7-2|TRBD2|TRBJ2-7|-
TGTGCCAGCAGCTTTGGTACTAGCGGGGGGTACGAGCAGTACTTC
CASSFGTSGGYEQYF
>TRBV5-4|TRBD1|TRBJ1-2|-
TGTGCCAGCAGCTTCGGACAGGTTAGCGGCTACACCTTC
CASSFGQVSGYTF
>TRBV12-2|-|TRBJ2-2|-
TGTGCAAGTCGCTTAAGACAGACTACCGGGGAGCTGTTTTTT
CASRLRQTTGELFF
>TRBV7-2|-|TRBJ1-1|few
TGTGCCAGCAGCTTATTGCAGGGTTTCACTGAAGCTTTCTTT
CASSLLQGFTEAFF
>TRBV6-2/TRBV6-3|-|TRBJ1-2|-
TGTGCCAGCAGCCCAAGGCGGGATGGCTACACCTTC
CASSPRRDGYTF
>TRBV7-9|TRBD1|TRBJ2-5|-
TGTGCCAGCAGCTTAGGGGGACAGGAGGTAGAGACCCAGTACTTC
CASSLGGQEVETQYF
>TRBV10-3|-|TRBJ2-1|-
TGTGCCATCAGTGTTCCCCAGGGGTCCTACAATGAGCAGTTCTTC
CAISVPQGSYNEQFF
>TRBV7-8|-|TRBJ1-4|-
TGTGCCAGCAGCTCCCACAGGGTTGGTAATGAAAAACTGTTTTTT
CASSSHRVGNEKLFF
>TRBV11-1|TRBD1|TRBJ1-1|-
TGTGCCAGCAGCTTAGCGGGAACGTGGACAGGGGGGATGAACACTGAAGCTTTCTTT
CASSLAGTWTGGMNTEAFF
>TRBV6-5|TRBD1|TRBJ1-1|-
TGTGCCAGCACCGGAACAGGGGCGACTGAAGCTTTCTTT
CASTGTGATEAFF
>TRBV6-5|-|TRBJ1-6|-
TGTGCCAGCAGTTACAGACAGTTCTATAATTCACCCCTCCACTTT
CASSYRQFYNSPLHF
>TRBV7-2|TRBD1|TRBJ1-1|-
TGTGCCAGCAGCTTAGGGCGGCAGGGGGCAGGCACTGAAGCTTTCTTT
CASSLGRQGAGTEAFF
>TRBV4-2|TRBD1|TRBJ1-6|-
TGTGCCAGCAGCCAAGATCAGGGGACAGGGGGAACAAATTCACCCCTCCACTTT
CASSQDQGTGGTNSPLHF
>TRBV21-1|-|TRBJ2-3|-
TGTGCCAGCGAGAGTGGCCTTACGGGAGAAGCAGTTCCATCAGATACGCAGTATTTT
CASESGLTGEAVPSDTQYF
>TRBV19|-|TRBJ2-6|-
TGTGCCAGTAGTATTAGAGGCCCTAGCTCTGGGGCCAACGTCCTGACTTTC
CASSIRGPSSGANVLTF
>TRBV19|TRBD1|TRBJ1-1|-
TGTGCCAGTAGTATTTTGCAACAGGGGATGAACACTGAAGCTTTCTTT
CASSILQQGMNTEAFF
>TRBV4-1|-|TRBJ1-6|-
TGCGCCAGCAGCCAGCCGGAGAGCTCCTATAATTCACCCCTCCACTTT
CASSQPESSYNSPLHF
>TRBV18|TRBD1|TRBJ1-1|-
TGTGCCAGCTCACCATCGACAGGGAGGAACACTGAAGCTTTCTTT
CASSPSTGRNTEAFF
>TRBV6-5|TRBD1|TRBJ1-2|-
TGTGCCAGCAGACACCGACAGGGATCCACCTTC
CASRHRQGSTF
>TRBV12-1|-|TRBJ1-5|-
TGTGCCAGCAGCTGTCAGGGGGCCGTTGAAAATCAGCCCCAGCATTTT
CASSCQGAVENQPQHF
>TRBV5-1|-|TRBJ1-1|-
TGCGCCAGCAGCTTCGAGGGGAGGGGTGCTGTGGGTGAAGCTTTCTTT
CASSFEGRGAVGEAFF
>TRBV11-2|TRBD1|TRBJ1-3|-
TGTGCCAGCACCACCTTCCGGGACAGGAAACCGTCTGGAAACACCATATATTTT
CASTTFRDRKPSGNTIYF
>TRBV7-7|-|TRBJ2-5|-
TGTGCTAGCAGCTTAGGCAGGGGTCAGCAAGAGACCCAGTACTTC
CASSLGRGQQETQYF
>TRBV7-9|-|TRBJ1-6|-
TGTGCCAGCAGCTTGGACTATACACCCCTCCACTTT
CASSLDYTPLHF
>TRBV2|TRBD2|TRBJ2-1|-
TGTGCCAGCAGTGGTCTGGGGGGGTCCTACAATGAGCAGTTCTTC
CASSGLGGSYNEQFF
>TRBV29-1|TRBD1|TRBJ2-3|once
TGCAGCGTTGAGGGACAGCTCCTTTCTAGCACAGATACGCAGTATTTT
CSVEGQLLSSTDTQYF
>TRBV7-8|TRBD2|TRBJ2-3|-
TGTGCCAGCAGCTTAACTAGCGGGCTCACAGATACGCAGTATTTT
CASSLTSGLTDTQYF
>TRBV27|-|TRBJ2-7|few
TGTGCCAGCAGTTTAAAGGGGTTAGGGTACGAGCAGTACTTC
CASSLKGLGYEQYF
>TRBV6-5|-|TRBJ1-2|-
TGTGCCAGCAGCCGCAGGGGAAAGGATGGCTACACCTTC
CASSRRGKDGYTF
>TRBV5-1|TRBD1|TRBJ1-4|-
TGCGCCAGCAGCCCCGAACCGGGCCCGCAGACAGGGAGTGAAAAACTGTTTTTT
CASSPEPGPQTGSEKLFF
>TRBV3-1/TRBV3-2|-|TRBJ1-2|-
TGTGCCAGCAGCCCGCTCGTCACGGGAAACTATGGCTACACCTTC
CASSPLVTGNYGYTF
>TRBV30|TRBD2|TRBJ2-3|-
TGTGCCTGGAGTGTAGGGCGGGAGGGCACGCAGTATTTT
CAWSVGREGTQYF
>TRBV5-1|TRBD1|TRBJ1-2|-
TGCGCCAGCAGCCCACAGGGGGCAGGTAACTATGGCTACACCTTC
CASSPQGAGNYGYTF
>TRBV5-1|TRBD2|TRBJ2-5|-
TGCGCCAGCAGCGGGGGGGACCTCCAAGAGACCCAGTACTTC
CASSGGDLQETQYF
>TRBV19|TRBD1|TRBJ1-2|-
TGTGCCAGTAGGACAGGGGGCGTCTTAGGCTACACCTTC
CASRTGGVLGYTF
>TRBV5-1|TRBD1|TRBJ2-7|once
TGCGCCAGCAGCTTGTCTTTGGGACAGAACTACGAGCAGTACTTC
CASSLSLGQNYEQYF
>TRBV28|-|TRBJ2-5|-
TGTGCCAGCAGTTCCCCCCCCAATCAAGAGACCCAGTACTTC
CASSSPPNQETQYF
>TRBV5-4|TRBD2|TRBJ2-1|once
TGTGCCAGCAGCATCCTAGCGGGAGGGCCGAGGTTTGACAATGAGCAGTTCTTC
CASSILAGGPRFDNEQFF
>TRBV9|TRBD2|TRBJ2-1|once
TGTGCCAGCAGCTTGATCCCCCGCGGGAGGATGTCCTACAATGAGCAGTTCTTC
CASSLIPRGRMSYNEQFF
>TRBV7-9|-|TRBJ2-7|-
TGTGCCAGCAGCAAACAGGGCTACGAGCAGTACTTC
CASSKQGYEQYF
>TRBV7-2|TRBD1|TRBJ1-5|-
TGTGCCAGCAGCTCAATAGGGGGCCGTTATCAACAGCCCCAGCATTTT
CASSSIGGRYQQPQHF
>TRBV6-4|-|TRBJ1-2|-
TGTGCCAGCAGTTACAAACAGGGTGATGCTGGCTACACCTTC
CASSYKQGDAGYTF
>TRBV5-1|TRBD1|TRBJ2-5|-
TGCGCCAGCAGCTTGTGGGGACAGGGAGGATGGGAGACCCAGTACTTC
CASSLWGQGGWETQYF
>TRBV9|TRBD2|TRBJ2-1|-
TGTGCCAGCAGCGTAGACCCTAGCGGGAGCTCGAATGAGCAGTTCTTC
CASSVDPSGSSNEQFF
>TRBV7-3|TRBD2|TRBJ2-2|-
TGTGCCAGCAGCCCAAACGGGAGGGCCCTCACCGGGGAGCTGTTTTTT
CASSPNGRALTGELFF
>TRBV3-1/TRBV3-2|TRBD2|TRBJ2-3|once
TGTGCCAGCAGCCGCTTAGGAGTAGCGGGGGGGTTAGATACGCAGTATTTT
CASSRLGVAGGLDTQYF
>TRBV4-1|-|TRBJ2-4|once
TGCGCCAGCAGCCAAGATACAGGTTTGAACATTCAGTACTTC
CASSQDTGLNIQYF
>TRBV2|TRBD1|TRBJ2-7|-
TGTGCCAGCAGTTTACTGACAGGGGGAGAAGAGCAGTACTTC
CASSLLTGGEEQYF